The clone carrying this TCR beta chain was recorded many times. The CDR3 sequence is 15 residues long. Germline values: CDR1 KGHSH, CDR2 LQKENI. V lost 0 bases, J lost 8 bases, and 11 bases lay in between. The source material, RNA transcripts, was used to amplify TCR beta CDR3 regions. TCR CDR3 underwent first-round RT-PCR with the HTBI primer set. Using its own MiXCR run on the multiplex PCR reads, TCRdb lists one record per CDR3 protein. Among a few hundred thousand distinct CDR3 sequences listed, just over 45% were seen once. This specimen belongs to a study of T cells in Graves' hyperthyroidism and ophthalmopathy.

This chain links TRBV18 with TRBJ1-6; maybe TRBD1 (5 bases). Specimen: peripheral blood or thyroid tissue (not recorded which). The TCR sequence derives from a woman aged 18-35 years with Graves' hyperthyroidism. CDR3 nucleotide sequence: TGTGCCAGCTCACCACCGGACAAGAGTTATTCACCCCTCCACTTT. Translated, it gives CASSPPDKSYSPLHF.